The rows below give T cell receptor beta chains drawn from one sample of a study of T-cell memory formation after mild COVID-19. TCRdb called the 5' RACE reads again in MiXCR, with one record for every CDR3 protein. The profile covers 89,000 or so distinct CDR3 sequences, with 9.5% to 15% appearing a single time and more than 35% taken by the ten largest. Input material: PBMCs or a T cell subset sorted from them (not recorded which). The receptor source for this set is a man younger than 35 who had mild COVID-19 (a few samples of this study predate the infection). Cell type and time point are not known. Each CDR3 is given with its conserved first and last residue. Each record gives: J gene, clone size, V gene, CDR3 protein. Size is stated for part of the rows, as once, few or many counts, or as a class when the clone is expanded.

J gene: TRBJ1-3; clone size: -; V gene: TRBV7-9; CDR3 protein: CASSLAPSGNTIYF
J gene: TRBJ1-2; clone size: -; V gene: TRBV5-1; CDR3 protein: CASAIGGADGYTF
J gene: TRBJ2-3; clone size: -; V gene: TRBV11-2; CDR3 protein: CASSVTSGGADTQYF
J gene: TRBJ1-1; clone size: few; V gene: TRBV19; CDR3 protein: CASSIGRTGNTEAFF
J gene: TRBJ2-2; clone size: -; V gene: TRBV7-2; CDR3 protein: CASSFSDPSTGELFF
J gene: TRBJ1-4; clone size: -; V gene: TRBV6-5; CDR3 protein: CASSHTGGASREKLFF
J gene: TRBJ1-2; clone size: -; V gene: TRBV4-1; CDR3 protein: CASSQDHPQKGYTF
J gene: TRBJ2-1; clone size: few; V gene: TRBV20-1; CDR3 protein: CSARDGQGPYNEQFF
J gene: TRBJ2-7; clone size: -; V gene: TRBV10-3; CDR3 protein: CAISPGQGPGEQYF
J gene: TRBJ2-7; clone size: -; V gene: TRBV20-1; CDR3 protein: CSARGSLGYEQYF
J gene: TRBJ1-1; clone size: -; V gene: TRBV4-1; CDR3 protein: CASSLRGDWTEAFF
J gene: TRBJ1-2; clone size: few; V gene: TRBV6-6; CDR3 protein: CALRGQDGYTF
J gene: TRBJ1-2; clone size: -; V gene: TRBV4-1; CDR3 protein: CASSQAWSWDRLDGYTF
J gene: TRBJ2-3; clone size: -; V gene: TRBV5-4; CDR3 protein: CASSLGLAGETDTQYF
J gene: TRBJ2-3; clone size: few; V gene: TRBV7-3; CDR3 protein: CASSPGPATDTQYF
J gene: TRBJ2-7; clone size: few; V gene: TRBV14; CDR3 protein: CASSLGAPYEQYF
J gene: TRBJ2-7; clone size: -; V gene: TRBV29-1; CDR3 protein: CSVDRSGGVEQYF
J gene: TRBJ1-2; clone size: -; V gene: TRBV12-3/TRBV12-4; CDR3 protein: CASSLWVSHGYTF
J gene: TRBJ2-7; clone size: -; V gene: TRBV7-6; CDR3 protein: CASSSGTNFYEQYF
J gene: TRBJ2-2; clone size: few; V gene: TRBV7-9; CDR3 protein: CASSLSSWDTGELFF
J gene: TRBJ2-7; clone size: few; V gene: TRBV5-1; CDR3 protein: CASSPRGGALSYEQYF
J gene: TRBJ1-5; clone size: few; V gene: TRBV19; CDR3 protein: CASTKGARNQPQHF
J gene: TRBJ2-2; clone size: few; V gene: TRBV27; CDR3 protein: CASRTGGYGELFF
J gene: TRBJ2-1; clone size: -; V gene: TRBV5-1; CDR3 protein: CASSLSVLSYNEQFF
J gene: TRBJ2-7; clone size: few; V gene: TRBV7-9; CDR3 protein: CASSLTTGYEQYF
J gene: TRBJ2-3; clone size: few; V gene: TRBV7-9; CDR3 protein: CASGTGQDTQYF
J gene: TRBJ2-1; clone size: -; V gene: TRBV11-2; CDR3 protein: CASSQTGGLNNEQFF
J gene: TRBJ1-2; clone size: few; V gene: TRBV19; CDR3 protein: CASSMGYGYTF